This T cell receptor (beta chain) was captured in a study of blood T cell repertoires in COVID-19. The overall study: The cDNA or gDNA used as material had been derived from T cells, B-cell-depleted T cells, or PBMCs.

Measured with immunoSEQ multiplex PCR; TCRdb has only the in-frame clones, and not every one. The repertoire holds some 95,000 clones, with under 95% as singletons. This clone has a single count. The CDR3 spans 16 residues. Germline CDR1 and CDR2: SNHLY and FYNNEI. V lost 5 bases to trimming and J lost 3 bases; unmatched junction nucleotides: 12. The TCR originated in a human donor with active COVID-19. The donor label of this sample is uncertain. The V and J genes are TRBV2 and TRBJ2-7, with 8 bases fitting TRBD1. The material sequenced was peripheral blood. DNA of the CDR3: TGTGCCAGCAGTCCGTTCGGGACAGGTACGAACTACGAGCAGTACTTC. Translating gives CASSPFGTGTNYEQYF. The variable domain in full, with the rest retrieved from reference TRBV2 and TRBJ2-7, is EPEVTQTPSHQVTQMGQEVILRCVPISNHLYFYWYRQILGQKVEFLVSFYNNEISEKSEIFDDQFSVERPDGSNFTLKIRSTKLEDSAMYFCASSPFGTGTNYEQYFGPGTRLTVT.